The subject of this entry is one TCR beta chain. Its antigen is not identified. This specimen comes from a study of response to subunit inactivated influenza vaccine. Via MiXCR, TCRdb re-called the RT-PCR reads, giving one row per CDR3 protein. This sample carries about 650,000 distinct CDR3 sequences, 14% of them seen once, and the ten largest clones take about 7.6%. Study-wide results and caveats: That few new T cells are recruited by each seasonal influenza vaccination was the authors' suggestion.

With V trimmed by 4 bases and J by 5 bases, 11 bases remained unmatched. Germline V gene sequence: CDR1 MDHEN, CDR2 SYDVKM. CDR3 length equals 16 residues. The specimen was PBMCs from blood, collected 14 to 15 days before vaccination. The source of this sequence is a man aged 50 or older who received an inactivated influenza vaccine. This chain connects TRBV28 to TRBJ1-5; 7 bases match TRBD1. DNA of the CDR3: TGTGCCAGCAGTTCTTTAGCAGGGGGTGTTGATCAGCCCCAGCATTTT. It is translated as CASSSLAGGVDQPQHF.